Each of the 15 T cell receptor beta chains below was sequenced from the same sample in a study of vaccination and CD4 T cells after COVID-19. The treatment is: roughly nine-day PBMC culture with coronavirus spike peptide pools or control peptides (ViraFEST assay). No antigens are known for them. The Oncomine TCR Beta short-read assay was what sequenced the DNA obtained from cultured CD4+ T cells. A single record per CDR3 protein comes from TCRdb applying MiXCR to the PCR reads. Of under 15,000 distinct CDR3 sequences in the sample, around 41% were seen once. The material sequenced was CD4+ T cells from blood, cultured in vitro. Receptor source: a human donor who had recovered from COVID-19.

The rearrangement joins TRBV24-1 to TRBJ2-3; 13 nucleotides agree with TRBD2. V lost 2 bases, J lost 2 bases, and 6 bases stayed unmatched. The germline V gene has CDR1 KGHDR and CDR2 SFDVKD. There are 18 residues in the CDR3. CDR3 nucleotides: TGTGCCACCAGTGATTCTCGACTAGCGGGAGGCCTCACAGATACGCAGTATTTT. This encodes CATSDSRLAGGLTDTQYF.

The table lists this clonotype with a few counts. V is TRBV20-1 and J is TRBJ2-1; 12 nucleotides line up with TRBD1. Germline CDR1 DFQATT, CDR2 SNEGSKA (reference sequence). The CDR3 extends over 14 amino acids. Germline trimming cut 1 base from V and 9 bases from J; bases unmatched to any gene: 4. This CDR3 reads CSARAGDRGPEQFF. CDR3 DNA sequence: TGCAGTGCTAGAGCCGGGGACAGGGGGCCTGAGCAGTTCTTC.

This chain links TRBV12-3 or TRBV12-4 with TRBJ2-3; D possibly corresponds to TRBD2 (6 bases). This CDR3 comprises 14 residues. Trimming removed 4 bases from V and 2 bases from J, with 10 bases in between. The CDR3, as DNA: TGTGCCAGCAGTTCGGACTATTCCACAGATACGCAGTATTTT. Amino acid sequence: CASSSDYSTDTQYF.

The rearrangement joins TRBV11-2 to TRBJ2-5, with 9 bases aligning to TRBD2. CDR1 and CDR2 (germline): SGHAT, FQNNGV. The CDR3 sequence is 16 residues long. V was pared by 1 base and J by 2 bases, with 5 bases of the junction left unmatched. The CDR3 loop is CASSLVSSGVQETQYF. For the CDR3, the DNA is TGTGCCAGCAGCTTAGTTTCTAGCGGGGTACAAGAGACCCAGTACTTC.

V and J are TRBV4-3 and TRBJ1-6; the D is unclear. Germline lookup yields CDR1 LGHNA and CDR2 YSLEER. Trimming removed 2 bases from V and 10 bases from J, with 9 bases in between. The CDR3 runs 13 residues. The CDR3 DNA sequence: TGCGCCAGCAGCCAATATGAGGACTCACCCCTCCACTTT. Its protein product is CASSQYEDSPLHF.

The chain has TRBV20-1 and TRBJ1-1; D gene uncertain. This CDR3 spans 13 amino acids. Trimming took 3 bases from V and 4 from J, leaving 12 bases between them. Germline V lookup: CDR1 DFQATT, CDR2 SNEGSKA (reference sequence). CDR3 nucleotides: TGCAGTGCTAGCGTCAGCCGGTCCACTGAAGCTTTCTTT. Translation gives CSASVSRSTEAFF.

This clonotype was detected only once. At one end the junction does not follow the germline gene, possibly because of a read error. This chain uses TRBV10-3 with TRBJ2-2; the D gene is possibly TRBD2 (6 bases). The CDR3 is made up of 15 amino acids. CDR1 and CDR2 from the germline V gene are ENHRY and SYGVKD. For the CDR3, the DNA is TGTGCCATTAGTGATCGGGGGAAGGAGAGCGGGGAGCTGTTTTTT. Translated: CAISDRGKESGELFF.

The gene calls are TRBV19 and TRBJ1-1; no definite D call. There are 15 residues in the CDR3. The germline V and J ends were trimmed by 4 bases and 1 base, with 13 bases remaining between them. Per germline, CDR1 LNHDA and CDR2 SQIVND (reference sequence). CDR3 region: CASSTLDSGNTEAFF. For the CDR3, the DNA is TGTGCCAGTAGTACCCTAGATTCGGGGAACACTGAAGCTTTCTTT.

The chain recombines TRBV20-1 with TRBJ1-2, with 12 bases fitting TRBD1. Germline V gene sequence: CDR1 DFQATT, CDR2 SNEGSKA (reference sequence). The CDR3 loop spans 17 amino acids. V dropped 5 bases and J dropped 5; count of bases not matched to a gene: 15. The CDR3 DNA follows: TGCAGTGCTCCAAATCCGGGACAGGGGGCCGGAGGATATGGCTACACCTTC. This gives the protein CSAPNPGQGAGGYGYTF.

V is TRBV6-1 and J is TRBJ1-5, with a possible D match to TRBD1 (5 bases). The CDR3 sequence is 14 residues long. Germline V gene data show CDR1 as MNHNS and CDR2 as SASEGT. The V gene lost 6 bases and the J gene lost 4 bases, with 13 bases spanning the gap. The CDR3 DNA reads as TGTGCCAGCAGACGACCCGAGGGGAATCAGCCCCAGCATTTT. Translation gives CASRRPEGNQPQHF.

The V call is TRBV6-1, the J call TRBJ1-6; possible D gene TRBD1, 5 bases. Trimming took 3 bases from V and 10 from J, leaving 7 bases between them. This CDR3 has 12 residues. Germline lookup yields CDR1 MNHNS and CDR2 SASEGT. DNA of the CDR3: TGTGCCAGCAGTGACAGGGTCTCACCCCTCCACTTT. Encoded protein: CASSDRVSPLHF.

The chain combines TRBV9 with TRBJ2-5; D uncertain. Germline CDR1 and CDR2: SGDLS and YYNGEE. V shed 3 bases and J shed 2 bases, with 11 bases lying between them. The CDR3 length is 14 residues. The CDR3 bases are TGTGCCAGCAGCGCCCTGTTTGGTCAAGAGACCCAGTACTTC. Translating it yields CASSALFGQETQYF.

The chain joins TRBV18 to TRBJ1-2; no clear D. The CDR3 has 14 amino acids. Trimming cost V 6 bases and J 2 bases, with 13 bases left between them. CDR1 and CDR2 from the germline V gene are KGHSH and LQKENI. The CDR3 is CASSSAQPNYGYTF. The CDR3 DNA sequence: TGTGCCAGCTCCTCGGCACAGCCAAACTATGGCTACACCTTC.

This rearrangement joins TRBV24-1 to TRBJ2-1; TRBD1 might be the D (6 bases). CDR3 length: 15 amino acids. Germline loops: CDR1 KGHDR, CDR2 SFDVKD. The V end lost 5 bases, the J end lost 4 bases, and 14 bases lay between the germline ends. Here the CDR3 reads CATSAARQGYNEQFF. In nucleotides, the CDR3 is TGTGCCACCAGTGCCGCCCGCCAGGGGTACAATGAGCAGTTCTTC.

This clonotype was counted between two and nine times. The chain employs TRBV11-2 and TRBJ2-5; D is perhaps TRBD1 (8 bases). Germline V gene sequence: CDR1 SGHAT, CDR2 FQNNGV. The germline V and J ends were trimmed by 5 bases and 7 bases, with 20 bases remaining between them. CDR3 length: 15 amino acids. CDR3 residues: CASSTNPTGEGTQYF. CDR3 nucleotides: TGTGCCAGCAGCACCAACCCGACAGGGGAGGGGACCCAGTACTTC.